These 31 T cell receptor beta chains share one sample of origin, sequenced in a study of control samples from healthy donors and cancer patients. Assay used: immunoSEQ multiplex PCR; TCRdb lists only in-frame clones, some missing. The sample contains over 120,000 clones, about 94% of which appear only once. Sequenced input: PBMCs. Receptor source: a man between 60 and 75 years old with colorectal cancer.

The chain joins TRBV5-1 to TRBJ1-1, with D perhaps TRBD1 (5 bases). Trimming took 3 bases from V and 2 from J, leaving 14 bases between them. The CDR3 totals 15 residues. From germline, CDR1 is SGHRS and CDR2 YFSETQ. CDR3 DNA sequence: TGCGCCAGCAGCTGGAGGGCGGGGGAAAACACTGAAGCTTTCTTT. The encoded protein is CASSWRAGENTEAFF. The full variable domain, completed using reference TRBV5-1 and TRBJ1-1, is KAGVTQTPRYLIKTRGQQVTLSCSPISGHRSVSWYQQTPGQGLQFLFEYFSETQRNKGNFPGRFSGRQFSNSRSEMNVSTLELGDSALYLCASSWRAGENTEAFFGQGTRLTVV.

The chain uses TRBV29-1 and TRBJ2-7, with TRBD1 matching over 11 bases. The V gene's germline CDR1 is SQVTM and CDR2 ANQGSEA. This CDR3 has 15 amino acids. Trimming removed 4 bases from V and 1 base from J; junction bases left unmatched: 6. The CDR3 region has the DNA TGCAGCGTTGCCCGCGGGACAGGGGGTTCCTACGAGCAGTACTTC. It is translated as CSVARGTGGSYEQYF.

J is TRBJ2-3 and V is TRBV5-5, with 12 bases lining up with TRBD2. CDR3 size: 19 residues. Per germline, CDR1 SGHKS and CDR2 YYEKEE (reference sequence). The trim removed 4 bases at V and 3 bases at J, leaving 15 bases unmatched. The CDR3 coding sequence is TGTGCCAGCAGCCGTAGGGCTAGCGGGGGGGCCTTTGGGACAGATACGCAGTATTTT. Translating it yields CASSRRASGGAFGTDTQYF.

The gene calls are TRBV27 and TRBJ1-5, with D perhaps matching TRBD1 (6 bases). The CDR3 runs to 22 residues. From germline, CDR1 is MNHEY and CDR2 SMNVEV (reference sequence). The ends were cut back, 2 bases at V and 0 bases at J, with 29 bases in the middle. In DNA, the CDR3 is TGTGCCAGCAGTTTACCCGGGGCGAGGGAGATGGGTATGGGACATAGCAATCAGCCCCAGCATTTT. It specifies CASSLPGAREMGMGHSNQPQHF.

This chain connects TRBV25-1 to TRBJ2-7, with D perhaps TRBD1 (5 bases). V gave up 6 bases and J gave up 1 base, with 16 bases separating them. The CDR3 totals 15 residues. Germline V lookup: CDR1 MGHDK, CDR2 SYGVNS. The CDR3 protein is CASSSDKRNSYEQYF. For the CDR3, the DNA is TGTGCCAGCAGCTCGGACAAACGAAATTCCTACGAGCAGTACTTC.

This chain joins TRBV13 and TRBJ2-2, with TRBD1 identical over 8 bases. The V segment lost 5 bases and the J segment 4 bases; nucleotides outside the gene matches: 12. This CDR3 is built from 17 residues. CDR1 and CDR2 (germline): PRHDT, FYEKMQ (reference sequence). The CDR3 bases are TGTGCCAGCAGCGATCGGACAGGGACCCTCCTCACCGGGGAGCTGTTTTTT. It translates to CASSDRTGTLLTGELFF.

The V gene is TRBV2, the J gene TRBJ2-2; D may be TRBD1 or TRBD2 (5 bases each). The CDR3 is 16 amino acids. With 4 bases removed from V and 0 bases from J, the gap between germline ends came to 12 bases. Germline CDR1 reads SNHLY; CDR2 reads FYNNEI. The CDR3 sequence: CASSVLGTANTGELFF. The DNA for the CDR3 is TGTGCCAGCAGTGTCCTCGGGACGGCGAACACCGGGGAGCTGTTTTTT.

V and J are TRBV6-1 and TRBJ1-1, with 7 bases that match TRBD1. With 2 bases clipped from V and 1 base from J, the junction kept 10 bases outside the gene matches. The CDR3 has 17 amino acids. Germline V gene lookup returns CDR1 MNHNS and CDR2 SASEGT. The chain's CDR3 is CASSEQLLGGTNTEAFF. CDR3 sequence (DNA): TGTGCCAGCAGTGAACAACTTCTAGGGGGCACGAACACTGAAGCTTTCTTT.

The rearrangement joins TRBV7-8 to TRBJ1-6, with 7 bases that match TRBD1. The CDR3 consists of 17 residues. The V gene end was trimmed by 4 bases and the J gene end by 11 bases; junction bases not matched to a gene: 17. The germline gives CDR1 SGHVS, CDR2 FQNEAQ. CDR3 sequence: CASSSHGPGQMVAPLHF. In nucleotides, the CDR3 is TGTGCCAGCAGCTCCCACGGGCCGGGACAGATGGTCGCACCCCTCCACTTT.

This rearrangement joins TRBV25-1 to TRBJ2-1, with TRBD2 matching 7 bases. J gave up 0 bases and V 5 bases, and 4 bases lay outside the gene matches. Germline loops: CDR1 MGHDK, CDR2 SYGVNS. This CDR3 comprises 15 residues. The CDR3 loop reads CASSFGGSSYNEQFF. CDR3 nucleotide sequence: TGTGCCAGCAGTTTCGGGGGGAGCTCCTACAATGAGCAGTTCTTC.

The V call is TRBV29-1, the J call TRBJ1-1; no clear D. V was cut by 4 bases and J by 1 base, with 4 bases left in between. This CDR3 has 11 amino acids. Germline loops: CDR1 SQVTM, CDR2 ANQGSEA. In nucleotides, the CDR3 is TGCAGCGTTGGTACGAACACTGAAGCTTTCTTT. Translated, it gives CSVGTNTEAFF. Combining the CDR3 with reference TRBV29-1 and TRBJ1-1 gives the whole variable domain SAVISQKPSRDICQRGTSLTIQCQVDSQVTMMFWYRQQPGQSLTLIATANQGSEATYESGFVIDKFPISRPNLTFSTLTVSNMSPEDSSIYLCSVGTNTEAFFGQGTRLTVV.

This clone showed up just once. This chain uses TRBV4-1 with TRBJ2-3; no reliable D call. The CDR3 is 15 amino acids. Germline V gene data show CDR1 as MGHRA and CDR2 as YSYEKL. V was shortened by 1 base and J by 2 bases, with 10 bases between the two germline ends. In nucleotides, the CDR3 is TGCGCCAGCAGCCAAGGATTGTTGGACACAGATACGCAGTATTTT. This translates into CASSQGLLDTDTQYF.

The CDR3 is CASSEWGRGNYGYTF. The CDR3 DNA reads as TGTGCCAGCAGTGAATGGGGGAGGGGTAACTATGGCTACACCTTC. The gene calls are TRBV6-1 and TRBJ1-2; tentative D call: TRBD1 (5 bases). Germline CDR1 MNHNS, CDR2 SASEGT. CDR3 length: 15 amino acids. V was trimmed by 2 bases and J by 1 base, leaving 11 bases between them.

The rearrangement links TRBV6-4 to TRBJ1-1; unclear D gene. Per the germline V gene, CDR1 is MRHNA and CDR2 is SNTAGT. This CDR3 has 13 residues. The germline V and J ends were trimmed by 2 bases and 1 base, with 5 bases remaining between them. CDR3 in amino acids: CASSDAWNTEAFF. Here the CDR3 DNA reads TGTGCCAGCAGTGACGCTTGGAACACTGAAGCTTTCTTT.

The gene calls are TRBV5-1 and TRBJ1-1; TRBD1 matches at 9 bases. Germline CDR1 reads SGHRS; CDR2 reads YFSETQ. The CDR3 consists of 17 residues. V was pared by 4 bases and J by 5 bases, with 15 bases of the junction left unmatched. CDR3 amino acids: CASSLPGTGLSRTEAFF. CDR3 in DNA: TGCGCCAGCAGCCTTCCCGGGACAGGGTTGTCCCGAACTGAAGCTTTCTTT.

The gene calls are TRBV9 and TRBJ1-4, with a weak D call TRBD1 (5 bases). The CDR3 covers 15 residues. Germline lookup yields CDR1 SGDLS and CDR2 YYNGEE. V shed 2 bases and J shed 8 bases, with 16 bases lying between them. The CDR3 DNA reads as TGTGCCAGCAGCGTGCGAGGGGAGCAAGACGAAAAACTGTTTTTT. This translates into CASSVRGEQDEKLFF.

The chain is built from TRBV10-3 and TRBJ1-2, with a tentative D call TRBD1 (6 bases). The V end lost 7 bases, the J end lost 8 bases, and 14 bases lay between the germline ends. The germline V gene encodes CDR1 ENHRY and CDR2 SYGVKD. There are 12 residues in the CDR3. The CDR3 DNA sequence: TGTGCCATCAATGGGGGCGCGGACGGCTACACCTTC. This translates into CAINGGADGYTF.

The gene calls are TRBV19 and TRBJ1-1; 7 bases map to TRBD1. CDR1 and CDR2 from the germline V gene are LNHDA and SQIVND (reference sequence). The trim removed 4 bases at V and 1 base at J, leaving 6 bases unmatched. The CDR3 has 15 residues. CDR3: CASSTTGTENTEAFF. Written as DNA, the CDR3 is TGTGCCAGTAGTACTACCGGGACAGAGAACACTGAAGCTTTCTTT.

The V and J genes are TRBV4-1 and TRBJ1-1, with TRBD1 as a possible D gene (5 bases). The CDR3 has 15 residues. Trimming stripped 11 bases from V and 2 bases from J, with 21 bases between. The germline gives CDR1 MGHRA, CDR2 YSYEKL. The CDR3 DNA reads TGCGCCTCCATGAACCTGGGGGAGCCTAACACTGAAGCTTTCTTT. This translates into CASMNLGEPNTEAFF.

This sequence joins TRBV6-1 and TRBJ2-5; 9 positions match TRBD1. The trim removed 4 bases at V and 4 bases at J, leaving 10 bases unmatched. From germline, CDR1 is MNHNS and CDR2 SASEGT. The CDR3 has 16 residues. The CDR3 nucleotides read TGTGCCAGCAGTGTAATCAGGACAGGGGATCGAGAGACCCAGTACTTC. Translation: CASSVIRTGDRETQYF.

The DNA for the CDR3 is TGTGCCAGCAGCGTAAAGACAGGGGTTGGCGAAAAACTGTTTTTT. It translates to CASSVKTGVGEKLFF. The rearrangement joins TRBV7-2 to TRBJ1-4; 8 bases line up with TRBD1. CDR1 and CDR2 from the germline V gene are SGHTA and FQGNSA. The CDR3 has 15 amino acids. V dropped 5 bases and J dropped 8; count of bases not matched to a gene: 10.

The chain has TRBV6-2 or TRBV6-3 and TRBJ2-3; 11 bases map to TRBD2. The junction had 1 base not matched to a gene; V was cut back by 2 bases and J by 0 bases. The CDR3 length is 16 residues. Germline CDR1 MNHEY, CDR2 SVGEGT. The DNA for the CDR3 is TGTGCCAGCAGTTACGGGACTAGCGGCAGCACAGATACGCAGTATTTT. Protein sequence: CASSYGTSGSTDTQYF.

The CDR3 reads CASSLGDTQYF. The CDR3 DNA reads TGTGCCAGCAGCTTGGGGGATACGCAGTATTTT. The V and J genes are TRBV5-4 and TRBJ2-3; the D is unclear. The CDR3 length is 11 residues. Germline CDR1 and CDR2: SGHNT and YYREEE (reference sequence). The germline V and J ends were trimmed by 0 bases and 6 bases, with 2 bases remaining between them.

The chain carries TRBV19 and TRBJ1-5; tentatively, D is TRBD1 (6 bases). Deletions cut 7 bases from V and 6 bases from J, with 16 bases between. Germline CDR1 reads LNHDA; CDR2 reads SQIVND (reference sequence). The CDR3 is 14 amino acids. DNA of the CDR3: TGTGCCAGTATTACGGACAGCCATCGTCAGCCCCAGCATTTT. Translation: CASITDSHRQPQHF.

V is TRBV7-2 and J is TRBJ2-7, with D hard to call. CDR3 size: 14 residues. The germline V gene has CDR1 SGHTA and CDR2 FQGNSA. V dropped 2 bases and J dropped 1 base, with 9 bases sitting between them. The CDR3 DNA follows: TGTGCCAGCAGCTTAAAGGGCAGTTCCTACGAGCAGTACTTC. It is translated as CASSLKGSSYEQYF. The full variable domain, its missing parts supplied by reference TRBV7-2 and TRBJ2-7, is GAGVSQSPSNKVTEKGKDVELRCDPISGHTALYWYRQSLGQGLEFLIYFQGNSAPDKSGLPSDRFSAERTGGSVSTLTIQRTQQEDSAVYLCASSLKGSSYEQYFGPGTRLTVT.

The CDR3 loop reads CASSPRPETPLHF. CDR3 coding DNA: TGTGCCAGCTCACCAAGGCCGGAAACACCCCTCCACTTT. The gene calls are TRBV18 and TRBJ1-6; D is uncertain. Germline V lookup: CDR1 KGHSH, CDR2 LQKENI. The germline V and J ends were trimmed by 2 bases and 11 bases, with 10 bases remaining between them. The CDR3 has 13 amino acids.

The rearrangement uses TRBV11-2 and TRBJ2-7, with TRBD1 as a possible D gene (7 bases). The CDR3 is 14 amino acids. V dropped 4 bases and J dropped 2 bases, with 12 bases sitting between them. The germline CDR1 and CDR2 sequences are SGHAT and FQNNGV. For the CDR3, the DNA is TGTGCCAGCAGCTCGACAGGGACTGCCTACGAGCAGTACTTC. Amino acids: CASSSTGTAYEQYF.

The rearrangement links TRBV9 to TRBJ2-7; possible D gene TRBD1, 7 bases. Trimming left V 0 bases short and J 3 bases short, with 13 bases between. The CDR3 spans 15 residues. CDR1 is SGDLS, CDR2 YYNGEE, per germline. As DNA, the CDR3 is TGTGCCAGCAGCGTAGGAGGAGGGACAGTCTACGAGCAGTACTTC. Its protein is CASSVGGGTVYEQYF. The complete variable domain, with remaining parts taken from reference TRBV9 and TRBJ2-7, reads DSGVTQTPKHLITATGQRVTLRCSPRSGDLSVYWYQQSLDQGLQFLIQYYNGEERAKGNILERFSAQQFPDLHSELNLSSLELGDSALYFCASSVGGGTVYEQYFGPGTRLTVT.

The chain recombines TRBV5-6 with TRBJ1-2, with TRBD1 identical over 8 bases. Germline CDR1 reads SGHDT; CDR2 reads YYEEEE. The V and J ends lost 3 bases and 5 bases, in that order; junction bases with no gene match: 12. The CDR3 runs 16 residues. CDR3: CASSWSDRAFGYGYTF. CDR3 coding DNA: TGTGCCAGCAGCTGGTCGGACAGGGCTTTCGGGTATGGCTACACCTTC.

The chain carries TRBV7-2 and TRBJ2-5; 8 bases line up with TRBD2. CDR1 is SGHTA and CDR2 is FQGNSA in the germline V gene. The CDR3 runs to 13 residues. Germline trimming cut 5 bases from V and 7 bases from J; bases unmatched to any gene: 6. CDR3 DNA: TGTGCCAGCAGCCTTGCCGGGGGGGCGACCCAGTACTTC. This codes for CASSLAGGATQYF.

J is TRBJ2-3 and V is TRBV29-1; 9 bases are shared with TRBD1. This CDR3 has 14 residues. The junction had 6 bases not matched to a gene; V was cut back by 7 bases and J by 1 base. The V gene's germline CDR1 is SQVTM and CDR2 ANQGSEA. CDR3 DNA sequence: TGCAGCGCCACAGGGGGCGTCCGCACAGATACGCAGTATTTT. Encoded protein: CSATGGVRTDTQYF.